This is a list of T cell receptor beta chains from one sample in a study of blood T cell repertoires in COVID-19. TCRdb's table, derived via immunoSEQ multiplex PCR, lists solely in-frame clones and lacks some. The sample consists of 250,000 to 350,000 clones, around 87% of them appearing once. Sequenced: peripheral blood. The receptors originated from a woman between 50 and 59 years old who had recovered from COVID-19. Both conserved end residues are part of each CDR3. Each record gives: CDR3 DNA, CDR3 protein, clone size, J gene, V gene, D gene. D genes are given only for firm matches. Size is stated for part of the rows, as once, few or many counts, or as a class when the clone is expanded.

CDR3 DNA: TGTGCCAGCAGCCAGGGACAGGGGAATCAGCCCCAGCATTTT; CDR3 protein: CASSQGQGNQPQHF; clone size: few; J gene: TRBJ1-5; V gene: TRBV7-2; D gene: TRBD1
CDR3 DNA: TGTGCCAGCAAAAGGGGACTAGCGGAGGTTGAGCAGTTCTTC; CDR3 protein: CASKRGLAEVEQFF; clone size: NA; J gene: TRBJ2-1; V gene: TRBV27; D gene: TRBD2
CDR3 DNA: TGTGCCAGCAGTTTTGGGGACAGGGCCTCACCCCTCCACTTT; CDR3 protein: CASSFGDRASPLHF; clone size: NA; J gene: TRBJ1-6; V gene: TRBV27; D gene: TRBD1
CDR3 DNA: TGTGCCAGCAGCTTATATAGGGCTCTTTCGGGGGAGCAGTACTTC; CDR3 protein: CASSLYRALSGEQYF; clone size: NA; J gene: TRBJ2-7; V gene: TRBV7-2; D gene: NA
CDR3 DNA: TGTGCCAGCAGCCAAGAGGGAACTAGCGGGAGGTGGTTAGAGACCCAGTACTTC; CDR3 protein: CASSQEGTSGRWLETQYF; clone size: NA; J gene: TRBJ2-5; V gene: TRBV4-2; D gene: TRBD2
CDR3 DNA: TGTGCCAGCGGAACAGGGCTGAGGGAGCAGTACTTC; CDR3 protein: CASGTGLREQYF; clone size: NA; J gene: TRBJ2-7; V gene: TRBV7-8; D gene: NA
CDR3 DNA: TGTGCCAGCAGCTTGAACAGGGTGATGTCCCAGCATTTT; CDR3 protein: CASSLNRVMSQHF; clone size: NA; J gene: TRBJ1-5; V gene: TRBV5-6; D gene: NA
CDR3 DNA: TGTGCCAGCGAGGGACAGGGAGGCTGGGATGAGCAGTTCTTC; CDR3 protein: CASEGQGGWDEQFF; clone size: NA; J gene: TRBJ2-1; V gene: TRBV2; D gene: TRBD1
CDR3 DNA: TGTGCCAGCAGTTATCCGCGGGAGGAAGAGACCCAGTACTTC; CDR3 protein: CASSYPREEETQYF; clone size: NA; J gene: TRBJ2-5; V gene: TRBV6-2/TRBV6-3; D gene: TRBD2
CDR3 DNA: TGTGCCAGCAGTCTAGGATCCGAACATACGCAGTATTTT; CDR3 protein: CASSLGSEHTQYF; clone size: NA; J gene: TRBJ2-3; V gene: TRBV28; D gene: NA
CDR3 DNA: TGTGCCAGTAGTATAACAGGGGAAGAGACCCAGTACTTC; CDR3 protein: CASSITGEETQYF; clone size: NA; J gene: TRBJ2-5; V gene: TRBV19; D gene: TRBD1
CDR3 DNA: TGTGCCAGCAGCGCCCCGGGACTAGCGGGATACTACAATGAGCAGTTCTTC; CDR3 protein: CASSAPGLAGYYNEQFF; clone size: NA; J gene: TRBJ2-1; V gene: TRBV9; D gene: TRBD2
CDR3 DNA: TGCGCCAGCAGCCGCGGGACGTTAGAGACCCAGTACTTC; CDR3 protein: CASSRGTLETQYF; clone size: NA; J gene: TRBJ2-5; V gene: TRBV5-1; D gene: NA
CDR3 DNA: TGTGCCAGTAGTATAAATTGGGGAGGTGGCAATCAGCCCCAGCATTTT; CDR3 protein: CASSINWGGGNQPQHF; clone size: NA; J gene: TRBJ1-5; V gene: TRBV19; D gene: NA
CDR3 DNA: TGTGCCAGCAGCTTGGGGGACAGGGGCTACGAGCAGTACTTC; CDR3 protein: CASSLGDRGYEQYF; clone size: NA; J gene: TRBJ2-7; V gene: TRBV5-6; D gene: TRBD1
CDR3 DNA: TGTGCCAGCAGCGGCGGAGGATCGGGCACCGGGGAGCTGTTTTTT; CDR3 protein: CASSGGGSGTGELFF; clone size: NA; J gene: TRBJ2-2; V gene: TRBV3-1/TRBV3-2; D gene: NA
CDR3 DNA: TGTGCCAGCAGTTGGGACAGAAACACTGAAGCTTTCTTT; CDR3 protein: CASSWDRNTEAFF; clone size: NA; J gene: TRBJ1-1; V gene: TRBV6-5; D gene: TRBD1
CDR3 DNA: TGTGCCAGCAGCTTAGTCGGCGGGTACACTGAAGCTTTCTTT; CDR3 protein: CASSLVGGYTEAFF; clone size: NA; J gene: TRBJ1-1; V gene: TRBV13; D gene: NA
CDR3 DNA: TGTGCCAGCAGCTGGACAGCTAATGAGCAGTTCTTC; CDR3 protein: CASSWTANEQFF; clone size: NA; J gene: TRBJ2-1; V gene: TRBV14; D gene: NA
CDR3 DNA: TGCGCCAGCAGCTTAAGACGGAGCTCCGTTGCTTTCTTT; CDR3 protein: CASSLRRSSVAFF; clone size: once; J gene: TRBJ1-1; V gene: TRBV5-1; D gene: NA
CDR3 DNA: TGTGCCAGCAGCCAAGATTCAGTTCAGGGTGAGCAGTTCTTC; CDR3 protein: CASSQDSVQGEQFF; clone size: NA; J gene: TRBJ2-1; V gene: TRBV3-1/TRBV3-2; D gene: NA
CDR3 DNA: TGTGCCAGCAGTTTAGGCAACTCTGGGGCCAACGTCCTGACTTTC; CDR3 protein: CASSLGNSGANVLTF; clone size: NA; J gene: TRBJ2-6; V gene: TRBV28; D gene: NA
CDR3 DNA: TGTGCCACCAGCAGGGGGGAGGCGGACTCCTACGAGCAGTACTTC; CDR3 protein: CATSRGEADSYEQYF; clone size: NA; J gene: TRBJ2-7; V gene: TRBV15; D gene: NA
CDR3 DNA: TGCGCCAGCAGCTTGCGGCCAGGCAGGGCCGGGGAGCAGTACTTC; CDR3 protein: CASSLRPGRAGEQYF; clone size: NA; J gene: TRBJ2-7; V gene: TRBV5-1; D gene: NA
CDR3 DNA: TGTGCCAGCAGCTTCGGTCTGGGACAGGGGGTACAGGCCAAAAACATTCAGTACTTC; CDR3 protein: CASSFGLGQGVQAKNIQYF; clone size: NA; J gene: TRBJ2-4; V gene: TRBV5-5; D gene: TRBD1
CDR3 DNA: TGTGCCAGCAGTGACACAGGCAATCAGCCCCAGCATTTT; CDR3 protein: CASSDTGNQPQHF; clone size: few; J gene: TRBJ1-5; V gene: TRBV2; D gene: NA
CDR3 DNA: TGTGCCAGCAGCTTCGGTAGAGGGAACACTGAAGCTTTCTTT; CDR3 protein: CASSFGRGNTEAFF; clone size: NA; J gene: TRBJ1-1; V gene: TRBV11-2; D gene: NA
CDR3 DNA: TGCGCCAGCAGCCCATTAGGCGACAGGGTTGAAGCTTTCTTT; CDR3 protein: CASSPLGDRVEAFF; clone size: NA; J gene: TRBJ1-1; V gene: TRBV4-3; D gene: TRBD1
CDR3 DNA: TGTGCCAGCAGCCCACAACAGGGGACGGGAAAACTGTTTTTT; CDR3 protein: CASSPQQGTGKLFF; clone size: NA; J gene: TRBJ1-4; V gene: TRBV7-2; D gene: TRBD1
CDR3 DNA: TGCGCCAGCAGCTTAGGCGGGGCCAGCACAGATACGCAGTATTTT; CDR3 protein: CASSLGGASTDTQYF; clone size: NA; J gene: TRBJ2-3; V gene: TRBV5-1; D gene: NA
CDR3 DNA: TGTGCCATCAGTGATCGTATGTCGGGGGGGGCCTATGGCTACACCTTC; CDR3 protein: CAISDRMSGGAYGYTF; clone size: NA; J gene: TRBJ1-2; V gene: TRBV10-3; D gene: NA
CDR3 DNA: TGTGCCAGCAGCGGGAGCGGGAGCTACAATGAGCAGTTCTTC; CDR3 protein: CASSGSGSYNEQFF; clone size: NA; J gene: TRBJ2-1; V gene: TRBV9; D gene: TRBD2
CDR3 DNA: TGTGCCATCAGTGAGCTTCCGGAGAGAGGCTACACCTTC; CDR3 protein: CAISELPERGYTF; clone size: NA; J gene: TRBJ1-2; V gene: TRBV10-3; D gene: NA
CDR3 DNA: TGCGCCAGCAGCGCGACTAGCGTATCCTACAATGAGCAGTTCTTC; CDR3 protein: CASSATSVSYNEQFF; clone size: NA; J gene: TRBJ2-1; V gene: TRBV5-1; D gene: TRBD2
CDR3 DNA: TGTGCCAGCAGCCAAGGACTAGCTGATACGCAGTATTTT; CDR3 protein: CASSQGLADTQYF; clone size: NA; J gene: TRBJ2-3; V gene: TRBV4-2; D gene: TRBD2
CDR3 DNA: TGTGCCAGCAGCATCGGACTAGCGGAAGAGACCCAGTACTTC; CDR3 protein: CASSIGLAEETQYF; clone size: NA; J gene: TRBJ2-5; V gene: TRBV7-2; D gene: TRBD2
CDR3 DNA: TGTGCCAGCTCACCACCTCTCGGCACCGGGGCAACTAATGAAAAACTGTTTTTT; CDR3 protein: CASSPPLGTGATNEKLFF; clone size: NA; J gene: TRBJ1-4; V gene: TRBV18; D gene: NA
CDR3 DNA: TGTGCCAGCAGCCCGCGGACTAGCGGGACCTACGAGCAGTACTTC; CDR3 protein: CASSPRTSGTYEQYF; clone size: NA; J gene: TRBJ2-7; V gene: TRBV7-2; D gene: TRBD2
CDR3 DNA: TGTGCCACCAGCAGAGATCCGAGGGAGGAGCAGTACTTC; CDR3 protein: CATSRDPREEQYF; clone size: NA; J gene: TRBJ2-7; V gene: TRBV15; D gene: NA
CDR3 DNA: TGTGCCAGCAGTACGAACACAGGGGGGAATGGCTACACCTTC; CDR3 protein: CASSTNTGGNGYTF; clone size: NA; J gene: TRBJ1-2; V gene: TRBV6-6; D gene: TRBD1
CDR3 DNA: TGCGCCAGCAGACGAGGACTAGCGGGAGTGTTATACAATGAGCAGTTCTTC; CDR3 protein: CASRRGLAGVLYNEQFF; clone size: NA; J gene: TRBJ2-1; V gene: TRBV5-1; D gene: TRBD2
CDR3 DNA: TGTGCCAGCAGCACCGGGACAGGGGGATGGTACGAGCAGTACTTC; CDR3 protein: CASSTGTGGWYEQYF; clone size: NA; J gene: TRBJ2-7; V gene: TRBV28; D gene: TRBD1
CDR3 DNA: TGCAGCGTTGAGACTAGCGGGGCTTCCTACGAGCAGTACTTC; CDR3 protein: CSVETSGASYEQYF; clone size: NA; J gene: TRBJ2-7; V gene: TRBV29-1; D gene: TRBD2
CDR3 DNA: TGTGCCATCGGGTCGAGGGGAGGTGAGATGACCGGGGAGCTGTTTTTT; CDR3 protein: CAIGSRGGEMTGELFF; clone size: NA; J gene: TRBJ2-2; V gene: TRBV10-3; D gene: NA
CDR3 DNA: TGCGCCAGCAAATCCGGGACAGGCTCCTACGAGCAGTACTTC; CDR3 protein: CASKSGTGSYEQYF; clone size: once; J gene: TRBJ2-7; V gene: TRBV5-1; D gene: TRBD1
CDR3 DNA: TGTGCCACCAGTGACCACTCTCTAGCGGGGGGGCCCGGGGAGCTGTTTTTT; CDR3 protein: CATSDHSLAGGPGELFF; clone size: NA; J gene: TRBJ2-2; V gene: TRBV24-1; D gene: TRBD2
CDR3 DNA: TGTGCCAGCAGCCTCCCGACAGGGGAAGACAATGAGCAGTTCTTC; CDR3 protein: CASSLPTGEDNEQFF; clone size: NA; J gene: TRBJ2-1; V gene: TRBV3-1/TRBV3-2; D gene: TRBD1
CDR3 DNA: TGTGCCAGCAACACGGGTCCCAACCCCCACGAGCAGTACTTC; CDR3 protein: CASNTGPNPHEQYF; clone size: NA; J gene: TRBJ2-7; V gene: TRBV27; D gene: NA
CDR3 DNA: TGTGCCACCAGCAGAGATAGCGGGGAGAACACTGAAGCTTTCTTT; CDR3 protein: CATSRDSGENTEAFF; clone size: NA; J gene: TRBJ1-1; V gene: TRBV15; D gene: NA
CDR3 DNA: TGTGCCAGCTCACAACCCGGACAGTCCTACGAGCAGTACTTC; CDR3 protein: CASSQPGQSYEQYF; clone size: NA; J gene: TRBJ2-7; V gene: TRBV18; D gene: NA
CDR3 DNA: TGTGCCACTCGGACTAGCGGGGGACCAGGAGGAGAGCAGTACTTC; CDR3 protein: CATRTSGGPGGEQYF; clone size: NA; J gene: TRBJ2-7; V gene: TRBV19; D gene: TRBD2
CDR3 DNA: TGTGCCAGCAGCATTCGACGCGGGACAGGGTATGCTGAAGCTTTCTTT; CDR3 protein: CASSIRRGTGYAEAFF; clone size: NA; J gene: TRBJ1-1; V gene: TRBV7-2; D gene: TRBD1
CDR3 DNA: TGTGCCAGCAGCTTAGGTGCGGAGGGGCTTGGAAACACCATATATTTT; CDR3 protein: CASSLGAEGLGNTIYF; clone size: NA; J gene: TRBJ1-3; V gene: TRBV7-2; D gene: NA